Presented here are 16 T cell receptor beta chains from one specimen sequenced in a study of T cell repertoires in cytomegalovirus infection. Antigens of these TCRs are unknown. From the reads, TCRdb called clonotypes with MiXCR, one entry per CDR3 protein. This table has 40,000 to 60,000 distinct CDR3 sequences, under 25% appearing once. The sample in question was CD8+ T cells from cultured PBMCs, obtained from culture after CMV antigen stimulation. These receptors came from a human donor in good health (CMV status not recorded). Some clones in this sample may be carry-over from other donors' samples.

The gene calls are TRBV7-8 and TRBJ1-5; D may be TRBD1 (6 bases). In germline, CDR1 is SGHVS, CDR2 FQNEAQ. Between the trimmed V and J ends, which lost 5 bases and 2 bases, there was a span of 13 bases. The CDR3 contains 15 residues. CDR3 in amino acids: CASSEEGEGNQPQHF. As DNA, the CDR3 is TGTGCCAGCAGCGAGGAGGGGGAGGGCAATCAGCCCCAGCATTTT.

This chain uses TRBV7-2 with TRBJ2-7, with 11 bases fitting TRBD2. The junction had 10 bases not matched to a gene; V was cut back by 3 bases and J by 6 bases. In germline, CDR1 is SGHTA, CDR2 FQGNSA. The CDR3 spans 16 residues. CDR3 coding DNA: TGTGCCAGCAGCTTTTCGACTAGCGGGAATAATCCCGAGCAGTACTTC. Residues: CASSFSTSGNNPEQYF.

This clonotype was observed a few times. V usage is TRBV14 and J usage is TRBJ2-5; D may correspond to TRBD1 or TRBD2 (5 bases each). V shed 0 bases and J shed 4 bases, with 15 bases lying between them. Germline V gene data show CDR1 as SGHDN and CDR2 as FVKESK. This CDR3 has 16 residues. In nucleotides, the CDR3 is TGTGCCAGCAGCCAAGATATGAGGGGACGGGGAGAGACCCAGTACTTC. Its protein is CASSQDMRGRGETQYF.

This clonotype was detected a few times. The chain is built from TRBV4-1 and TRBJ2-1; the match to TRBD2 covers 13 bases. The junction had 5 bases not matched to a gene; V was cut back by 4 bases and J by 5 bases. The CDR3 spans 16 residues. The germline CDR1 and CDR2 sequences are MGHRA and YSYEKL. CDR3 sequence: CASSPGTSGKNNEQFF. The DNA for the CDR3 is TGCGCCAGCAGCCCCGGGACTAGCGGGAAAAACAATGAGCAGTTCTTC.

This clonotype has more than one count but fewer than ten. The chain has TRBV29-1 and TRBJ1-3; tentatively, D is TRBD1 (6 bases). Germline CDR1 and CDR2: SQVTM and ANQGSEA. The CDR3 covers 14 residues. Trimming left V 3 bases short and J 4 bases short, with 13 bases between. CDR3 bases: TGCAGCGTTGATCTCCGGGACAAAGGAAACACCATATATTTT. Translation: CSVDLRDKGNTIYF.

J is TRBJ1-5 and V is TRBV7-9, with a possible D match to TRBD1 (6 bases). Germline V gives CDR1 SEHNR, CDR2 FQNEAQ (reference sequence). CDR3 size: 12 residues. V was cut by 4 bases and J by 9 bases, with 10 bases left in between. CDR3 sequence: CASSSGDLPQHF. The CDR3 DNA reads as TGTGCCAGCAGCTCAGGGGATTTGCCCCAGCATTTT.

V usage is TRBV7-9 and J usage is TRBJ2-7, with D perhaps matching TRBD1 or TRBD2 (5 bases each). The CDR3 sequence is 15 residues long. From germline, CDR1 is SEHNR and CDR2 FQNEAQ (reference sequence). Trimming removed 5 bases at V and 3 bases at J, with 17 bases between. CDR3 in amino acids: CASSNRDRGNYEQYF. The CDR3 region has the DNA TGTGCCAGCAGCAACCGGGACCGTGGAAACTACGAGCAGTACTTC.

The chain has TRBV7-2 and TRBJ2-7; 9 bases are shared with TRBD2. Germline CDR1 is SGHTA and CDR2 is FQGNSA. The CDR3 is 16 amino acids. Trimming removed 5 bases from V and 3 bases from J; junction bases left unmatched: 11. Here the CDR3 reads CASSTSGLARGYEQYF. In DNA form, the CDR3 reads TGTGCCAGCAGCACCTCGGGACTAGCCCGTGGCTACGAGCAGTACTTC.

The gene calls are TRBV9 and TRBJ1-1; no definite D call. The CDR3 has 14 residues. Trimming cost V 0 bases and J 1 base, with 7 bases left between them. The germline V gene encodes CDR1 SGDLS and CDR2 YYNGEE. DNA for the CDR3: TGTGCCAGCAGCGTAGGCACGGGGAACACTGAAGCTTTCTTT. This codes for CASSVGTGNTEAFF.

This clonotype was counted ten times or more. The rearrangement links TRBV27 to TRBJ2-1; possibly TRBD1 for D (5 bases). Trimming shortened V by 0 bases and J by 4 bases, and 10 bases separated the two germline ends. The germline V gene has CDR1 MNHEY and CDR2 SMNVEV (reference sequence). The CDR3 is 15 amino acids. CDR3 in amino acids: CASSLSPGWYNEQFF. The CDR3 DNA reads TGTGCCAGCAGTTTATCCCCAGGGTGGTACAATGAGCAGTTCTTC.

The sample holds a few counts of this clonotype. V usage is TRBV7-9 and J usage is TRBJ1-1; tentatively, D is TRBD1 (5 bases). Trimming removed 4 bases at V and 2 bases at J, with 17 bases between. Per the germline V gene, CDR1 is SEHNR and CDR2 is FQNEAQ (reference sequence). The CDR3 is made up of 16 amino acids. The CDR3: CASSSTPGLENTEAFF. DNA for the CDR3: TGTGCCAGCAGCTCCACCCCAGGGTTGGAAAACACTGAAGCTTTCTTT. The variable domain in full, completed from reference TRBV7-9 and TRBJ1-1, reads DTGVSQNPRHKITKRGQNVTFRCDPISEHNRLYWYRQTLGQGPEFLTYFQNEAQLEKSRLLSDRFSAERPKGSFSTLEIQRTEQGDSAMYLCASSSTPGLENTEAFFGQGTRLTVV.

This clonotype has more than one count but fewer than ten. V gene TRBV2 combines with J gene TRBJ2-7; possibly TRBD2 for D (5 bases). This CDR3 is built from 15 residues. Trimming shortened V by 2 bases and J by 0 bases, and 11 bases separated the two germline ends. Germline CDR1 reads SNHLY; CDR2 reads FYNNEI. The CDR3, as DNA: TGTGCCAGCAGTGAAACGGGGAGCCTCTCCTACGAGCAGTACTTC. It encodes CASSETGSLSYEQYF.

The chain employs TRBV12-3 or TRBV12-4 and TRBJ2-1; D gene ambiguous. CDR3 size: 12 residues. V shed 2 bases and J shed 6 bases, with 5 bases lying between them. The CDR3 DNA reads as TGTGCCAGCAGTTTATTGGTCAATGAGCAGTTCTTC. Its protein is CASSLLVNEQFF.

This clonotype was detected many times. The chain is built from TRBV7-2 and TRBJ2-1; D not resolved. The CDR3 runs to 15 residues. Germline-derived CDR1 and CDR2 are SGHTA and FQGNSA. Trimming pared 2 bases from V and 6 bases from J, leaving 14 bases between. The CDR3 is CASSLSQKPSNEQFF. In nucleotides, the CDR3 is TGTGCCAGCAGCTTAAGCCAGAAGCCTTCCAATGAGCAGTTCTTC.

This clonotype has a handful of counts. This chain connects TRBV27 to TRBJ2-2, with D perhaps TRBD2 (6 bases). Germline V gene sequence: CDR1 MNHEY, CDR2 SMNVEV (reference sequence). The V end was cut by 5 bases, the J end by 6 bases, with 16 bases between. CDR3 length equals 15 residues. The CDR3 reads CASSPMGGPSGELFF. The CDR3 nucleotides read TGTGCCAGCAGTCCCATGGGAGGCCCTTCCGGGGAGCTGTTTTTT.

This clonotype came up a few times. V gene TRBV7-2 combines with J gene TRBJ2-5; D ambiguous. The CDR3 runs 14 residues. In germline, CDR1 is SGHTA, CDR2 FQGNSA. Trimming took off 0 bases at V and 2 bases at J, with 7 bases between the two ends. CDR3: CASSLAKRQETQYF. The CDR3 nucleotides are TGTGCCAGCAGCTTAGCTAAGAGGCAAGAGACCCAGTACTTC.